This section outlines one TCR beta chain sequence together with its context. The antigen remains undetermined. The V gene's germline CDR1 is MGHDK and CDR2 SYGVNS. V lost 5 bases and J 5 bases, leaving 18 bases between the germline ends. The length of the CDR3 is 15 residues. Libraries were prepared by immunoSEQ multiplex PCR; TCRdb keeps only in-frame clonotypes and omits some of them. The profile covers hundreds of thousands of clones, with 85% to 95% appearing a single time and roughly 1% taken by the ten largest. The sample is drawn from a study of T cell responses to AZD1222 COVID-19 vaccine. The study, taken as a whole, reports: Reportedly, nearly half of unique spike TCRs recognized epitopes outside B.1.351/B.1.1.7 mutations. After two AZD1222 doses, spike-specific TCR breadth and depth rose versus day 0. In a largely white British group with more females than males, clonal diversity was possibly underestimated. Spike was spanned by vaccine-associated CD4 TCRs, which were dominant at 160-218 and 743-854.

The source of this sequence is an adult in good health. Material: peripheral blood, obtained on day 0 of MenACWY control vaccination. The chain recombines TRBV25-1 with TRBJ1-1; D possibly corresponds to TRBD1 (5 bases). Here the CDR3 reads CASSQGGGAWTEAFF. The CDR3 DNA sequence: TGTGCCAGCAGTCAGGGAGGTGGCGCGTGGACTGAAGCTTTCTTT.